Below, one T cell receptor beta chain is given with its context. No antigen is known for it. Base-call qualities are not available, and no considerably larger clone is one nucleotide away. TCRbeta CDR3 regions were amplified from genomic DNA by means of the immunoSEQ Assay, a bias-controlled multiplex PCR. The paper's data handling went like this. Within the assay, amplification of reference gene primers was used to estimate how many nucleated cells each sample contained. Sequence reads were collapsed and filtered to measure the absolute abundance of every unique TCRbeta CDR3 rearrangement. For each sample, productive Simpson clonality was calculated by taking the square root of Simpson's diversity index across productive rearrangements. TCRdb took over this immuneACCESS table, retaining in-frame rearrangements with V and J assigned. Such tables are incomplete; in checked studies, under half of the missing clones stem from an unresolved V gene, and the remainder is unexplained. The V and J calls and clone size were taken over from that table, and D and trimming were inferred from the DNA. This sample gives approximately 250,000 clones in total; around four fifths of them show up just once. The biggest ten clones account for under 5% of the sample.

The data are from a study of blood T cell repertoires in COVID-19 (dated by TCRdb to 2019 to 2021). Turning to the overall study: Collaborator samples came from the United States, Italy and Spain and covered acute and convalescent phases of COVID-19. Sample metadata almost always included a de-identified subject ID, COVID-19 status, age in years and sex. Samples came from the ongoing ImmuneRACE study (first 160 participants) plus 1,254 subjects from 6 global collaborators. The dataset comprised deeply sampled blood TCRbeta repertoires from subjects exposed to, actively infected with, or recovered from COVID-19. The repertoires were made available in a free public database intended to serve as a resource for research on the immune response to SARS-CoV-2. Where available, HLA class I and class II types were taken from metadata supplied by the sample provider and were not determined by assay-based typing. The prospective study material was composed of cDNA or gDNA derived from T cells, B-cell-depleted T cells, or PBMCs.

Whole blood was collected in K2EDTA tubes by collaborating institutions according to the institutions' own protocols. For TCRbeta analysis, collaborators shipped samples as frozen whole blood, isolated PBMCs, or DNA extracted from either of those sample types. Study-level results and caveats: Clinical and demographic metadata were provided uncurated, with the amount varying by source and participant.

CDR1 and CDR2 are read off the germline V gene as KGHSH and LQKENI. Compared with germline, V lacks 2 bases and J lacks 8 bases; bases without a gene match: 3. Counted from cysteine to phenylalanine, this CDR3 has 15 amino acids. CDR3 DNA only is kept here, 45 bases in frame from base 1. This chain joins TRBV18 to TRBJ1-6, and 10 junctional nucleotides match TRBD1. Material for sequencing was peripheral blood. The receptor was isolated from a man between 60 and 75 years old with acute or convalescent COVID-19. The CDR3 is CASSPRTGGDSPLHF. The sequenced DNA: TGTGCCAGCTCACCAAGGACAGGGGGAGATTCACCCCTCCACTTT. When the CDR3 is completed using the reference TRBV18 and TRBJ1-6 genes on either side, the full variable domain is NAGVMQNPRHLVRRRGQEARLRCSPMKGHSHVYWYRQLPEEGLKFMVYLQKENIIDESGMPKERFSAEFPKEGPSILRIQQVVRGDSAAYFCASSPRTGGDSPLHFGNGTRLTVT.